This T cell receptor beta chain was sequenced in a study of cytomegalovirus exposure and HLA in healthy donors. The PCR made use of 60 Vbeta and 13 Jbeta primers. Sequencing was performed with immunoSEQ multiplex PCR; in TCRdb, only in-frame clones are kept and a portion is missing. The table lists approximately 40,000 clones, approximately 66% of them singletons. The CDR3 runs 18 residues. Germline loops: CDR1 MGHRA, CDR2 YSYEKL. Trimming took 3 bases from V and 3 from J; bases not matched to a gene: 13. The sequenced sample was PBMCs. The chain couples TRBV4-1 to TRBJ2-2, with 7 bases matching TRBD1. The clonotype comes from a man aged 50 to 60 in good health and CMV-seropositive. The CDR3 DNA reads TGCGCCAGCAGCCACTCCCCAGACAGGGCGGTTTACACCGGGGAGCTGTTTTTT. It codes for CASSHSPDRAVYTGELFF.